Included here is one T cell receptor beta chain sequence, with context. Repertoires were generated with immunoSEQ multiplex PCR, while TCRdb's copy carries only in-frame clones and drops some. The data show approximately 100,000 clones, about 91% seen once. The source of the sample is a study of T cell changes during pregnancy in multiple sclerosis. Trimming shortened V by 6 bases and J by 7 bases, and 13 bases separated the two germline ends. The CDR3 has 13 residues. From germline, CDR1 is MNHEY and CDR2 SMNVEV (reference sequence). The chain is built from TRBV27 and TRBJ1-5; D is possibly TRBD1 (5 bases). Sequences were derived from peripheral blood, sampled in the second trimester of pregnancy. The TCR originated in a female donor with multiple sclerosis, enrolled in a pregnancy study. The CDR3 sequence: CASSLERGQPQHF. The CDR3, as DNA: TGTGCCAGCAGCCTAGAACGGGGGCAGCCCCAGCATTTT.